The entry below gives a single T cell receptor beta chain sequence along with its context. Relative to the germline gene, one junction end is altered; a read error may explain this. This entry comes from a study of T-cell memory formation after mild COVID-19. One entry per CDR3 protein results from TCRdb running MiXCR on the 5' RACE reads. The sample lists approximately 390,000 distinct CDR3 sequences; about 15% were seen once. In germline, CDR1 is SGHRS, CDR2 YFSETQ. CDR3 size: 15 residues. The sequence was collected from a man between 18 and 29 years old who had mild COVID-19 (a few samples of this study predate the infection). Cell type and time point are not known. Sequencing input: PBMCs or a T cell subset sorted from them (not recorded which). The rearrangement uses TRBV5-1 and TRBJ1-2; 7 bases map to TRBD1. Here the CDR3 reads CASRQGQPLDYRYTF. The CDR3 coding sequence is TGCGCCAGCAGGCAGGGACAGCCCCTCGACTATCGCTACACCTTC.